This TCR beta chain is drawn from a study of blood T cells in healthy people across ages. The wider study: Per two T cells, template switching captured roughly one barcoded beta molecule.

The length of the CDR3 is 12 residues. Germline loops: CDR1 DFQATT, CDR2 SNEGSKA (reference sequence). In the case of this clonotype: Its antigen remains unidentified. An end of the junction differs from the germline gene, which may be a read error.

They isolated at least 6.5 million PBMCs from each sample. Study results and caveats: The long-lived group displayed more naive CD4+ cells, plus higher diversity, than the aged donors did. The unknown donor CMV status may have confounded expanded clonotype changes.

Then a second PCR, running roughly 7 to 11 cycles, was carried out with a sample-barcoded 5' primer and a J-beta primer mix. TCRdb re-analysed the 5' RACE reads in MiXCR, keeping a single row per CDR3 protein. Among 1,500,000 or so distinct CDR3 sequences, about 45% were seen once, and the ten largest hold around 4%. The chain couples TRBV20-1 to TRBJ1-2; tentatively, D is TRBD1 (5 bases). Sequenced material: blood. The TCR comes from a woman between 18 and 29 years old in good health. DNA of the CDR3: TGCAGTGCTAAGCTCAGGGACTATGGCTACATCTTC. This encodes CSAKLRDYGYIF.